This is a list of T cell receptor beta chains from one sample in a study of OX40 agonist ivuxolimab in advanced cancers. Assay used: immunoSEQ multiplex PCR; TCRdb lists only in-frame clones, some missing. The sample includes almost 35,000 clones, 81% of them seen just once. This sample comprised CD4+ or CD8+ T cells sorted from blood, obtained in a trial of the OX40 agonist ivuxolimab. The receptors shown here come from an adult with an advanced solid tumor such as melanoma, head and neck, liver or kidney cancer. Both conserved end residues are part of each CDR3. Fields, in order: V gene, J gene, CDR3 protein.

v_call: TRBV5-1
j_call: TRBJ2-3
cdr3_aa: CASSSGWGTDTQYF

v_call: TRBV7-2
j_call: TRBJ1-1
cdr3_aa: CASSLLPGITEAFF

v_call: TRBV11-2
j_call: TRBJ2-7
cdr3_aa: CASSLRGPLGYNYEQYF

v_call: TRBV29-1
j_call: TRBJ2-3
cdr3_aa: CSVERPPSNTDTQYF

v_call: TRBV5-4
j_call: TRBJ2-2
cdr3_aa: CASSLGAGNTGELFF

v_call: TRBV6-4
j_call: TRBJ2-3
cdr3_aa: CASSDEFGTDTQYF

v_call: TRBV5-6
j_call: TRBJ2-7
cdr3_aa: CASSDRGGRFWEQYF

v_call: TRBV4-1
j_call: TRBJ2-2
cdr3_aa: CASYGTGGTGELFF

v_call: TRBV9
j_call: TRBJ1-6
cdr3_aa: CASSVDSRDSPLHF

v_call: TRBV20-1
j_call: TRBJ1-1
cdr3_aa: CSGATFQEAFF

v_call: TRBV28
j_call: TRBJ1-1
cdr3_aa: CASTMRQGQAFF

v_call: TRBV10-1
j_call: TRBJ1-1
cdr3_aa: CASSEDSTEAFF

v_call: TRBV9
j_call: TRBJ1-6
cdr3_aa: CASGPTIGDSPLHF

v_call: TRBV7-9
j_call: TRBJ1-1
cdr3_aa: CASSFDMNTEAFF